Here is one T cell receptor (beta chain) with its context. This clone was observed a handful of times. The target of this receptor is not known. Within one base of it there is no much larger clone, and no base qualities were kept. These data belong to a study of cytomegalovirus exposure and HLA in healthy donors (dated by TCRdb to about 2017). Describing the broader study: An earlier analysis of roughly 570 of the donors reported 276 Gb of sequence data and 117 million unique TCR beta sequences obtained from around 180 million T cells. Typing coverage varied by locus: roughly 629-640 donors for A, B, C, DRB1 and DQB1; roughly 560 for DQA1; about 570 for DPA1; 450 to 480 for DPB1. An earlier analysis of approximately 500 of the donors applied high-throughput TCR beta sequencing to assess whether each TCR beta V gene segment acted as functional or pseudogenic. About 280 gigabases of sequencing data and around 87 million unique TCR sequences were included in an early release covering 550 to 800 HLA-typed donors. Alongside the repertoire data, information on donor age, sex, ethnicity and CMV serostatus was compiled. In the later analysis, no new phenotypic data were used to find candidate immune exposures; instead, reliance was placed on TCR beta sequences and their occurrence across donors. A later analysis re-analyzed previously published TCR beta repertoires from 660 or so donors and added high-resolution HLA genotyping to study TCR occurrence patterns. Of the roughly 400 genotyped donors, over 70% fell in the genetic ancestry cluster associated with self-reported Caucasian donors. Four or five DR-DQ haplotypes were handled as single units for association and clustering because linkage in the cohort was strong. The aim of the study was to test whether cataloging public T cell receptors could identify signatures of past pathogen exposure. A separate validation cohort of over 95 different subjects was used in addition to the roughly 670-subject first cohort. The T cell repertoires of around 730 subjects were profiled by immunosequencing and related to cytomegalovirus serostatus. HLA typing covered class I and class II loci at four-digit resolution. The study combined high-throughput TCR immunosequencing, statistical association of individual TCRs with disease status, and machine learning to predict cytomegalovirus infection status. All discovery cohort repertoires had been generated using a single sequencing platform. A later genetic analysis took genome-wide SNP genotypes for about three fifths of the 666 donors and used that subset as a discovery cohort. Among some 400 genotyped donors of the cohort, an average of approximately 240,000 unique TCR beta nucleotide sequences were sequenced per donor, roughly 20% of them non-productive. The paper's findings and limits, for the study overall: A further reported finding was that TCR beta sequences accurately predicted the HLA-A and HLA-B alleles for most subjects in the first cohort. In a later analysis, HLA-associated TCR beta chains showed more clonal expansion and lower generation probabilities than non-associated chains that were equally common. According to a later genetic analysis, donors in an Asian-associated ancestry cluster had fewer N-insertions in productive TCRs than the approximately 710-donor mean. According to a later analysis, parvovirus B19, influenza, CMV and Epstein-Barr virus appeared linked to several top co-occurrence clusters. In a later analysis, the rate of TCR association differed among HLA loci, with DRB1 alleles having the most associated TCRs and HLA-C alleles having the fewest. Correlated functional status among segregating V segments might reflect linkage disequilibrium, but an unknown experimental factor could not be ruled out. A few of the identified cytomegalovirus-associated TCR beta chains were confirmed in vitro to be specific for cytomegalovirus antigens. A cluster of highly shared sequence variants was judged likely to represent a technical artifact of the sequencing pipeline. Immune exposure information for the cohort was limited to CMV serostatus. Because HLA typing was unavailable for some donors at each locus, only the typed subset was used in association tests. Most TCR sequences were observed very rarely across donors, whereas some public TCRs were present in many individuals. Because counts were too low, more than 15 rarely observed V segments, including chromosome 9 orphons, were excluded from the earlier analysis of fewer than 650 of the donors. A later analysis found that most CMV-associated TCR beta chains appeared HLA-restricted, with HLA associations seemingly driven largely by CMV exposure. In both the original and validation cohorts, the classifier was reported to diagnose cytomegalovirus status with high specificity and sensitivity. The cohort was sequenced for TCR beta chains only, and without alpha or paired-chain data the features that could be detected were limited. A total of 150 to 200 TCR beta chains were listed by the study as associated with cytomegalovirus. A later genetic analysis associated a missense DCLRE1C variant with V-gene and J-gene trimming of TCR beta chains, and an independent cohort replicated the association. The presence/absence analyses assumed that sequencing depth was roughly uniform across donors, and that assumption may not be true. When HLA alleles, especially DR and DQ, strongly co-occurred, attributing TCR associations to individual alleles was difficult. A later analysis associated approximately 17,000 TCR beta sequences with specific HLA alleles at a false discovery rate of 0.05. The authors suggested that the approach could potentially be generalized to other disease states and immunological phenotypes. Broadly in line with IMGT annotations, most TCR beta V segments showed up in productive rearrangements about 90% or about 30% of the time in an earlier analysis of a few hundred of the donors.

To prepare the library, the immunoSEQ multiplex PCR assay was applied. A mixture of 60 forward primers for TCR Vbeta segments and 13 reverse primers for TCR Jbeta segments was used in the multiplex PCR. The CDR3 region of rearranged TCR beta genes was amplified from genomic DNA by a multiplex PCR assay. On the Illumina HiSeq System, the amplified TCR beta libraries were sequenced as 87-base-pair reads. The authors' analysis ran thus. A later analysis tallied around 87 million unique TCR beta chains across the 700 or so repertoires, and around 9.9 million of those chains were shared by two or more donors. Raw reads were error-corrected and collapsed into unique sequences with a nearest-neighbor algorithm that merged closely related sequences to remove PCR and sequencing errors. CDR3 sequences were aligned to IMGT reference sequences to assign V, D and J gene segments. For a sequence to be retained, at least a six-nucleotide match to both a V gene segment and a J gene segment was required. Rearrangements were classified as productive when the CDR3 lacked stop codons and remained in frame with V and J, and all other rearrangements were classified as non-productive. Following IMGT convention, CDR3 was defined as the stretch from the second conserved V-encoded cysteine to the conserved J-encoded phenylalanine. Sequences without an unambiguous match to a single V gene segment were excluded from the earlier analysis of 500 to 700 of the donors. In an earlier analysis of some 590 of the donors, a V segment was called functional when productive rearrangements were above 56.7%, and segregating when the standard deviation between donors exceeded 5%. To diagnose cytomegalovirus status from the catalog of TCR beta chain sequences, a statistical classification framework was built. V and J gene assignment, in a later analysis, came from comparing TCR nucleotide sequences with IMGT/GENE-DB human TR gene sequences. Using the TCRdist pipeline, a later analysis assigned CDR3 sequences along with most-parsimonious VDJ recombination scenarios. A later analysis defined each TCR beta chain by its CDR3 amino acid sequence plus V-gene family, and excluded reads lacking a unique V-gene family. A later analysis removed 592 highly shared, low-generation-probability nucleotide sequences to deal with suspected cross-contamination and a sequencing artifact. In a later analysis, a clonal expansion index was calculated for each public chain from normalized within-repertoire ranks of inferred template counts. In a later analysis, generation probabilities were computed with a VDJ recombination model fitted to out-of-frame rearrangements, and the resulting probabilities were checked against IGoR. A later analysis scored TCR-TCR, TCR-HLA and TCR-CMV co-occurrence with hypergeometric tests, applying a repertoire-size bias correction to TCR pairs. In a later analysis, false discovery rates were estimated by permuting HLA or CMV assignments 20 times. In a later analysis, co-occurring TCRs were grouped using DBSCAN, and TCRdist sequence similarity was added for clustering within HLA-allele-positive subsets. For co-occurrence clustering, repertoires with fewer than 30,000 or more than 120,000 public chains were excluded, along with five or six repertoires with anomalous nucleotide sharing. TCRdb stores this immuneACCESS table with in-frame sequences only. Part of the clones is absent; in the studies checked, under half of the shortfall reflects unresolved V genes, and no reason is known for the rest. Clonal size and the V and J genes are those of that table, whereas D and trimming came from the DNA. A total of 220,000 or so clones appear in this sample, roughly 75% of them only once. Roughly 2% of the sample is in the top ten clones.

The cohort consisted of 666 healthy bone marrow donors. All cohort members were sampled while nominally healthy, although unrecorded immune exposures were likely present. The donor was CMV seronegative and belonged to the group of 350 to 400 seronegative cohort members. A peripheral blood sample was provided by each donor, and peripheral blood mononuclear cells were used for TCR beta sequencing. The Qiagen DNeasy Blood Extraction Kit was used to extract genomic DNA from the blood cell samples. Sequenced material: PBMCs. The source is a woman aged 25 to 39 in good health and CMV-seronegative.

Read as DNA, the sequence is TGTGCCAGCAGCTCGTTGGGGACACATGGCTACACCTTC. Its coded protein is CASSSLGTHGYTF. The rearrangement joined TRBV5-4 to TRBJ1-2; the D gene is perhaps TRBD1, on 6 matching bases. The germline V gene (reference sequence) gives CDR1 as SGHNT and CDR2 as YYREEE. V and J are truncated by 3 bases and 6 bases respectively, leaving an intervening sequence of 12 bases. The CDR3 sequence holds 13 residues, the cysteine and phenylalanine included. The only DNA kept is the CDR3, 39 bases in frame from the first base.